Below are 15 T cell receptor beta chains sequenced from a single sample in a study of T-cell memory formation after mild COVID-19. Via MiXCR, TCRdb re-called the 5' RACE reads, giving one row per CDR3 protein. Of around 300,000 distinct CDR3 sequences listed, roughly an eighth are singletons. Sequenced material: PBMCs or a T cell subset sorted from them (not recorded which). The receptors come from a man between 18 and 29 years old who had mild COVID-19 (a few samples of this study predate the infection). Cell type and time point are not known.

The chain combines TRBV6-5 with TRBJ2-7; 7 bases align to TRBD1. The V and J ends lost 0 bases and 6 bases, in that order; junction bases with no gene match: 2. Germline lookup yields CDR1 MNHEY and CDR2 SVGAGI. The CDR3 covers 13 residues. Written as DNA, the CDR3 is TGTGCCAGCAGTTACTCGGCAGGGGGCGAGCAGTACGTC. Protein: CASSYSAGGEQYV.

This clonotype has a count of ten or more. The rearrangement uses TRBV7-2 and TRBJ1-5; D call uncertain. The CDR3 loop spans 12 amino acids. The V and J ends lost 2 bases and 3 bases respectively, with 2 bases between them. Germline V lookup: CDR1 SGHTA, CDR2 FQGNSA. This CDR3 reads CASSLPNQPQHF. CDR3 sequence (DNA): TGTGCCAGCAGCTTACCCAATCAGCCCCAGCATTTT.

The gene calls are TRBV23-1 and TRBJ2-7; D is uncertain. TRBV23-1 qualifies as an ORF whose function is uncertain. V lost 8 bases and J 3 bases, leaving 11 bases between the germline ends. CDR3 size: 12 residues. CDR3 in amino acids: CASGTKGYEQYF. Here the CDR3 DNA reads TGCGCCAGCGGAACTAAGGGCTACGAGCAGTACTTC.

This clonotype was detected only a few times. The V and J genes are TRBV7-2 and TRBJ2-3, with TRBD1 identical over 7 bases. The tail of the sequence fits TRBJ1-5 better, so the J call may be wrong. The CDR3 is 13 residues long. From germline, CDR1 is SGHTA and CDR2 FQGNSA. CDR3 sequence: CASQGDPTDTQHF. The DNA of the CDR3 is TGTGCCAGCCAGGGGGACCCCACAGATACGCAGCATTTT.

V and J are TRBV4-1 and TRBJ2-4; 7 bases are a match to TRBD2. V lost 1 base to trimming and J lost 3 bases; unmatched junction nucleotides: 6. From germline, CDR1 is MGHRA and CDR2 YSYEKL. CDR3 length: 16 amino acids. This CDR3 is CASSQVQTGGKNIQYF. The DNA of the CDR3 is TGCGCCAGCAGCCAAGTCCAAACGGGGGGCAAAAACATTCAGTACTTC.

This clonotype turned up a few times. The chain joins TRBV6-2 or TRBV6-3 to TRBJ2-2, with D possibly TRBD2 on 6 matching bases. Trimming removed 2 bases at V and 3 bases at J, with 10 bases between. CDR3 length: 15 residues. Looked up from germline, CDR1 is MNHEY and CDR2 is SVGEGT. As DNA, the CDR3 is TGTGCCAGCAGTTACATGTGGGAGGACACCGGGGAGCTGTTTTTT. Amino acids: CASSYMWEDTGELFF.

CDR3: CSATGHTGNTIYF. DNA for the CDR3: TGCAGTGCTACGGGACACACAGGAAACACCATATATTTT. V gene TRBV20-1 combines with J gene TRBJ1-3, with TRBD1 as a possible D gene (6 bases). The germline V gene encodes CDR1 DFQATT and CDR2 SNEGSKA (reference sequence). Trimming stripped 4 bases from V and 4 bases from J, with 11 bases between. The CDR3 sequence is 13 residues long.

The chain joins TRBV29-1 to TRBJ2-5, with D maybe TRBD1 (5 bases). Germline CDR1 and CDR2: SQVTM and ANQGSEA. V lost 0 bases and J 3 bases, leaving 11 bases between the germline ends. The CDR3 loop spans 14 amino acids. CDR3 bases: TGCAGCGTTGAAGATAGACAGAAGAAAGAGACCCAGTACTTC. Encoded protein: CSVEDRQKKETQYF.

This clonotype showed up many times. The V and J genes are TRBV5-1 and TRBJ2-5; the D gene could be TRBD1 or TRBD2 (6 bases each). CDR1 and CDR2 from the germline V gene are SGHRS and YFSETQ. The CDR3 has 14 residues. The V gene lost 0 bases and the J gene lost 5 bases, with 11 bases spanning the gap. CDR3 residues: CASSLETGRETQYF. For the CDR3, the DNA is TGCGCCAGCAGCTTGGAAACAGGGAGGGAGACCCAGTACTTC.

This clonotype was seen a handful of times. The chain combines TRBV6-2 or TRBV6-3 with TRBJ1-2; D call uncertain. From germline, CDR1 is MNHEY and CDR2 SVGEGT. This CDR3 is 13 amino acids long. V lost 2 bases and J lost 5, with 9 bases in between. The CDR3 reads CASSYQEAYGYTF. In DNA, the CDR3 is TGTGCCAGCAGTTACCAGGAGGCTTATGGCTACACCTTC.

This clonotype has at least ten counts. CDR3: CASSLGQGKFF. The CDR3 coding sequence is TGTGCCAGCAGTTTGGGACAGGGAAAGTTCTTC. This rearrangement joins TRBV12-3 or TRBV12-4 to TRBJ2-1; 9 bases match TRBD1. V trimming: 3 bases; J trimming: 14 bases; junction bases outside the gene matches: 2. This CDR3 is built from 11 residues.

This clonotype was seen many times. Compared with germline, one end of the junction differs, possibly owing to a read error. The chain recombines TRBV10-2 with TRBJ2-5, with 9 bases matching TRBD1. The length of the CDR3 is 14 residues. Germline-derived CDR1 and CDR2 are WSHSY and SAAADI. CDR3 nucleotide sequence: TGTGCCAGCAGCGTAACAGGGGGCTGGGAGACCCAGTACTTC. This sequence encodes CASSVTGGWETQYF.

V is TRBV7-8 and J is TRBJ1-2; D gene unclear. Germline-derived CDR1 and CDR2 are SGHVS and FQNEAQ. V gave up 1 base and J gave up 2 bases, with 11 bases separating them. The CDR3 runs 15 residues. This CDR3 reads CASSLEPSINYGYTF. The CDR3 coding sequence is TGTGCCAGCAGCTTAGAACCCAGTATCAACTATGGCTACACCTTC.

This clonotype has only a few counts. The rearrangement joins TRBV2 to TRBJ2-7, with 10 positions matching TRBD1. J was trimmed by 3 bases and V by 8 bases; bases with no gene match: 10. The CDR3 runs to 15 residues. In germline, CDR1 is SNHLY, CDR2 FYNNEI. In DNA, the CDR3 is TGTGCCAGCCTTCCCCCCGGGACAGGGGACTACGAGCAGTACTTC. It is translated as CASLPPGTGDYEQYF. Full variable domain (remainder filled in from reference TRBV2 and TRBJ2-7): EPEVTQTPSHQVTQMGQEVILRCVPISNHLYFYWYRQILGQKVEFLVSFYNNEISEKSEIFDDQFSVERPDGSNFTLKIRSTKLEDSAMYFCASLPPGTGDYEQYFGPGTRLTVT.

The chain couples TRBV6-5 to TRBJ2-7; TRBD1 is a possible D gene (5 bases). There are 14 residues in the CDR3. The germline V gene has CDR1 MNHEY and CDR2 SVGAGI. The V gene lost 2 bases and the J gene lost 3 bases, with 11 bases spanning the gap. The CDR3 sequence: CASSYGRAIYEQYV. For the CDR3, the DNA is TGTGCCAGCAGTTACGGCAGGGCAATCTACGAGCAGTACGTC.